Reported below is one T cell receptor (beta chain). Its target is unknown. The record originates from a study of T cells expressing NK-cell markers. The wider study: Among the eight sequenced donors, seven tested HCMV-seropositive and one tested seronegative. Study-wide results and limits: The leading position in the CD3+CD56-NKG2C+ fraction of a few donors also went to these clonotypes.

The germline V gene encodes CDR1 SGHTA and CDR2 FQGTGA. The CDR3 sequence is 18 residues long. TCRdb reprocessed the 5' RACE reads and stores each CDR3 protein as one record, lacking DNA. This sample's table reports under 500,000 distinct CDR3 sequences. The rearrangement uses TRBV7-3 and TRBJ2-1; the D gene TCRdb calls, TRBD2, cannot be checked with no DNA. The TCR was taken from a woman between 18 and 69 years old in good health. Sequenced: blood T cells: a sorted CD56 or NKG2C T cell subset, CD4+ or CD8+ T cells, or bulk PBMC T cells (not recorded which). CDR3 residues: CASSLIPLTSGRGNEQFF. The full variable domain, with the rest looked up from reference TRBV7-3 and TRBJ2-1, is GAGVSQTPSNKVTEKGKYVELRCDPISGHTALYWYRQSLGQGPEFLIYFQGTGAADDSGLPNDRFFAVRPEGSVSTLKIQRTERGDSAVYLCASSLIPLTSGRGNEQFFGPGTRLTVL.